The TCR beta chain under discussion was sequenced for a study of T cells in Graves' hyperthyroidism and ophthalmopathy. Hyperthyroidism patients were newly diagnosed, had disease duration under 2 months, and were aged 18 to 65 years. This CDR3 is built from 16 residues. Germline assignment: CDR1 MDHEN and CDR2 SYDVKM. The V segment lost 1 base and the J segment 1 base; nucleotides outside the gene matches: 4. Amplified TCR beta CDR3 regions came from RNA transcripts. When the TCR CDR3 underwent first-round RT-PCR, the HTBI primer set was used. A single record per CDR3 protein comes from TCRdb applying MiXCR to the multiplex PCR reads. Among hundreds of thousands of distinct CDR3 sequences listed, roughly a sixth were seen once.

The chain carries TRBV28 and TRBJ1-5; 7 nucleotides agree with TRBD1. Sequenced input: blood. This TCR was recovered from a woman aged 18-29 years with Graves' hyperthyroidism. In DNA, the CDR3 is TGTGCCAGCAGTTTATCTTCGACAGGGAGCAATCAGCCCCAGCATTTT. Translated, it gives CASSLSSTGSNQPQHF. Combining the CDR3 with reference TRBV28 and TRBJ1-5 gives the whole variable domain DVKVTQSSRYLVKRTGEKVFLECVQDMDHENMFWYRQDPGLGLRLIYFSYDVKMKEKGDIPEGYSVSREKKERFSLILESASTNQTSMYLCASSLSSTGSNQPQHFGDGTRLSIL.